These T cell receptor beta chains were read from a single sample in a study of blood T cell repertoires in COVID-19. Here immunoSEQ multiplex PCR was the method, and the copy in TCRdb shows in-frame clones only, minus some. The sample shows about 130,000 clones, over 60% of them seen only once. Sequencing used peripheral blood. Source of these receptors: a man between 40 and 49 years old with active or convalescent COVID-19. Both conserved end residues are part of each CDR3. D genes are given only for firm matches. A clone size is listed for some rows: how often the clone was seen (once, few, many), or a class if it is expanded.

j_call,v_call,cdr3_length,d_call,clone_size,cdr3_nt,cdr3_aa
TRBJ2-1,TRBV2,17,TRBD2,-,TGTGCCAGCAGTGAAGGGGGGACTAGCGGGATCTACAATGAGCAGTTCTTC,CASSEGGTSGIYNEQFF
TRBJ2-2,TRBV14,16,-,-,TGTGCCAGCAGCCAAGAGGGATCGGGGAGAACCGGGGAGCTGTTTTTT,CASSQEGSGRTGELFF
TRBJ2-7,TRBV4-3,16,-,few,TGCGCCAGCAGCCAAGAACTACAGGGACCCTCCTACGAGCAGTACTTC,CASSQELQGPSYEQYF
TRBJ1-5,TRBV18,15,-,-,TGTGCCAGCTCACCAGCCCCAACACACAATCAGCCCCAGCATTTT,CASSPAPTHNQPQHF
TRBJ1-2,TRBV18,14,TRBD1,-,TGTGCCAGCTCTCCTACCGGGACAGCCTATGGCTACACCTTC,CASSPTGTAYGYTF
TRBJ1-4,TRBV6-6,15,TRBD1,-,TGTGCCAGCACAGGGGGCGGCGAAACTAATGAAAAACTGTTTTTT,CASTGGGETNEKLFF
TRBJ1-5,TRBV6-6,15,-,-,TGTGCCAGCAGTTACTCGCGACAGGGCAATCAGCCCCAGCATTTT,CASSYSRQGNQPQHF
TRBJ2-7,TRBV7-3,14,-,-,TGTGCCAGCAGCGCGGGACGGCCGCCCTACGAGCAGTACTTC,CASSAGRPPYEQYF
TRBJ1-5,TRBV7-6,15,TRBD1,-,TGTGCCAGCAGCTCACTGACAGGGCGCAATCAGCCCCAGCATTTT,CASSSLTGRNQPQHF
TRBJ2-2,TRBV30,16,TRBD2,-,TGTGCCTGGACAATTAGCGGGAGTACCAACACCGGGGAGCTGTTTTTT,CAWTISGSTNTGELFF
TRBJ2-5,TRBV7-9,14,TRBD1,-,TGTGCCAGCGGAGTCACAGGGGGCCAGGAGACCCAGTACTTC,CASGVTGGQETQYF
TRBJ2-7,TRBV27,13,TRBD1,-,TGTGCCAGCAGTCAACAGGGGGCATACGAGCAGTACTTC,CASSQQGAYEQYF
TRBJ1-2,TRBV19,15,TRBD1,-,TGTGCCAGTAGTATAGGGCAGGGGGCTAACTATGGCTACACCTTC,CASSIGQGANYGYTF
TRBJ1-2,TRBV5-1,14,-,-,TGCGCCAGCAGCTGGACAGTAAGGTGGTATGGCTACACCTTC,CASSWTVRWYGYTF
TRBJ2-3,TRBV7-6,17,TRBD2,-,TGTGCCAGCAGTTTATACCCGGGGACTAGCGGGGGATATACGCAGTATTTT,CASSLYPGTSGGYTQYF
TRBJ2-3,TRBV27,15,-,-,TGTGCCAGCAGTCTCTGGCGGGGCGACGCAGATACGCAGTATTTT,CASSLWRGDADTQYF
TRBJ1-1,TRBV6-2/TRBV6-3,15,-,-,TGTGCCAGCAGTTACGGTAGGGGGAGCGTAAACGAAGCTTTCTTT,CASSYGRGSVNEAFF
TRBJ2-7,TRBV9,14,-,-,TGTGCCAGCAGCGTAGAAGAAGGGGGAGACGAGCAGTACTTC,CASSVEEGGDEQYF
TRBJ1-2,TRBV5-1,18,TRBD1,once,TGCGCCAGCAGGCATATTGCGAAGGGGGCGATTCTTAACTATGGCTACACCTTC,CASRHIAKGAILNYGYTF
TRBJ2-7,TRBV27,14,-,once,TGTGCCAGCACCCCACGGGCAGGGGCCTACGAGCAGTACTTC,CASTPRAGAYEQYF
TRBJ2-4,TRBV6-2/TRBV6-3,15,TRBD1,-,TGTGCCAGCAGTTCAGGGGGCAAAGCCAAAAACATTCAGTACTTC,CASSSGGKAKNIQYF
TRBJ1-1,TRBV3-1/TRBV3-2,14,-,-,TGTGCCAGCAGCCGAGGCGGTCCGAACACTGAAGCTTTCTTT,CASSRGGPNTEAFF
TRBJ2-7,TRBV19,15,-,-,TGTGCCAGTAGTATAGTAAGGGGTGGGCTCTACGAGCAGTACTTC,CASSIVRGGLYEQYF
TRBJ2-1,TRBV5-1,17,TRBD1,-,TGCGCCAGCAGCCCCAATCCGGGACAGGGGGCAAGCAATGAGCAGTTCTTC,CASSPNPGQGASNEQFF
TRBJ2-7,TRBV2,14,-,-,TGTGCCAGCAGGGCAGGGGACGGATCCTACGAGCAGTACTTC,CASRAGDGSYEQYF
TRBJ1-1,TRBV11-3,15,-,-,TGTGCCAGCAGCTTAGATCGGGGGGGCTGGACTGAAGCTTTCTTT,CASSLDRGGWTEAFF
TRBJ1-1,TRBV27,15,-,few,TGTGCCAGCCTCACCCGGGGAATGGCGAACACTGAAGCTTTCTTT,CASLTRGMANTEAFF
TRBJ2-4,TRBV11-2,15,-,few,TGTGCCAGCAGCTTAGCTGCGGCGGATCAAAACATTCAGTACTTC,CASSLAAADQNIQYF
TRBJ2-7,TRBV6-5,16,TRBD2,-,TGTGCCAGCAGTTACTCGCTGTTAAGCGGGAGCTACGAGCAGTACTTC,CASSYSLLSGSYEQYF
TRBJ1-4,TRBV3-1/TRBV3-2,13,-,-,TGTGCCAGCAGCCAAGAAGGGGGGGGAAAACTGTTTTTT,CASSQEGGGKLFF
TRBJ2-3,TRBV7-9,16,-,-,TGTGCCAGCAGCCCCCCGGGGTTCCTGGGCACAGATACGCAGTATTTT,CASSPPGFLGTDTQYF
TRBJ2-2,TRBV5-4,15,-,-,TGTGCCAGCAGCTCCTTACAGGGAAACACCGGGGAGCTGTTTTTT,CASSSLQGNTGELFF
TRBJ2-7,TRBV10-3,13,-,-,TGTGCCATCAGCCCACAGAGACCCTACGAGCAGTACTTC,CAISPQRPYEQYF
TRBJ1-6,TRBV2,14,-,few,TGTGCCAGCAGTGACGGAGGCTCCAGAACACCCCTCCACTTT,CASSDGGSRTPLHF
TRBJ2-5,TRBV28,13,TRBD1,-,TGTGCCAGCAGCGTGACAGGGAGAGAGACCCAGTACTTC,CASSVTGRETQYF
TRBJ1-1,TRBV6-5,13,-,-,TGTGCCAGCAGTTACAAGGAGGGGTCGGTAGCTTTCTTT,CASSYKEGSVAFF
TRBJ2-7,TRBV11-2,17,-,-,TGTGCCAGCAGCTTAGGGCCCCCGGGACTCCTCTCCTACGAGCAGTACTTC,CASSLGPPGLLSYEQYF
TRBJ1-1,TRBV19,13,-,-,TGTGCCAGTAAGGTGGAGGGCAGGACTGAAGCTTTCTTT,CASKVEGRTEAFF
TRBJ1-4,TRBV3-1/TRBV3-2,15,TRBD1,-,TGTGCCAGCAGCCGCCGCGCAGGGGGCCGAGAAAAACTGTTTTTT,CASSRRAGGREKLFF
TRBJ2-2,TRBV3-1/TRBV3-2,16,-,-,TGTGCCAGCAGGCCCTTTGGCCAACCGAACACCGGGGAGCTGTTTTTT,CASRPFGQPNTGELFF
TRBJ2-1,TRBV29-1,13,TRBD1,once,TGCAGCGTTGGGACAGGGGGAAAAGATGAGCAGTTCTTC,CSVGTGGKDEQFF
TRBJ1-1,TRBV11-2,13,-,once,TGTGCCAGCAGCTCCTCCCCGAACACTGAAGCTTTCTTT,CASSSSPNTEAFF
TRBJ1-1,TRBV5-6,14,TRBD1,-,TGTGCCAGCAGCTTCCAGGGGGCGGACACTGAAGCTTTCTTT,CASSFQGADTEAFF
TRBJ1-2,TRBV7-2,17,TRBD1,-,TGTGCCAGCAGCCCCGCGCCGGTGGGACAGGACCTCTATGGCTACACCTTC,CASSPAPVGQDLYGYTF
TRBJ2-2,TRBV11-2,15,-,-,TGTGCCAGCAGCTTAGTATGGCAGGGCTCCGGGGAGCTGTTTTTT,CASSLVWQGSGELFF
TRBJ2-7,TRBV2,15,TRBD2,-,TGTGCCAGCAGTGTATTCTCGGGCGGGAGCTACGAGCAGTACTTC,CASSVFSGGSYEQYF
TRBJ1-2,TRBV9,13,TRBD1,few,TGTGCCAGCAGCGCGACAGGGAGTAGCGGCTACACCTTC,CASSATGSSGYTF
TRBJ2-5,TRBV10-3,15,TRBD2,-,TGTGCCATCAGTGACCCCCCGGGGGGGTCAGAGACCCAGTACTTC,CAISDPPGGSETQYF
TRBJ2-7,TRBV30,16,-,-,TGTGCCTGGAGTAACTCTTTCTGGCAGACACACTACGAGCAGTACTTC,CAWSNSFWQTHYEQYF
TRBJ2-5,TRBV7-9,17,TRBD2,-,TGTGCCAGCAGCTCCTCGGGACTAGCGGGAGGTTTAAAGACCCAGTACTTC,CASSSSGLAGGLKTQYF
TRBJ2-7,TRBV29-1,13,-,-,TGCAGCGTTGCCCAGGCTCAGTCCGGCGAGCAGTACTTC,CSVAQAQSGEQYF
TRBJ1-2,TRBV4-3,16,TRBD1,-,TGCGCCAGCAGCCAAGCCGGGAAGGGGGCCTACTATGGCTACACCTTC,CASSQAGKGAYYGYTF
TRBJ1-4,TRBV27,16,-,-,TGTGCCAGCAGTTTATCAGGGGCCGCAACTAATGAAAAACTGTTTTTT,CASSLSGAATNEKLFF
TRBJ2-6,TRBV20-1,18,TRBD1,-,TGCAGTGCTAGTGCCGGGACAGTCAATCCCCCTGGGGCCAACGTCCTGACTTTC,CSASAGTVNPPGANVLTF
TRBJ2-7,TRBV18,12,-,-,TGTGCCAGCTCAGGAGGGGGGGACGAGCAGTACTTC,CASSGGGDEQYF
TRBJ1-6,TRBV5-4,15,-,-,TGTGCCAGCAGCCCGAGGGGGACAAATAATTCACCCCTCCACTTT,CASSPRGTNNSPLHF
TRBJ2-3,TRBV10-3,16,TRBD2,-,TGTGCCATCAGTGAGCCGGGACTAGCAGGCACAGATACGCAGTATTTT,CAISEPGLAGTDTQYF
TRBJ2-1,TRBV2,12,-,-,TGTGCCAGCAGTGCCGGACGGACACTCCTATTCTTC,CASSAGRTLLFF
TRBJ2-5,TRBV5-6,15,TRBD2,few,TGTGCCAGCAGCTCTAGCGGGAGGATGCAAGAGACCCAGTACTTC,CASSSSGRMQETQYF